Below, 29 T cell receptor beta chains from the same sample are listed, as sequenced in a study of T cells in Graves' hyperthyroidism and ophthalmopathy. Amplified TCR beta CDR3 regions came from RNA transcripts. First-round RT-PCR with HTBI primers amplified the TCR CDR3 region. TCRdb used MiXCR to reprocess the multiplex PCR reads, holding one entry per CDR3 protein. The table lists a few hundred thousand distinct CDR3 sequences, more than 13% of them singletons. Specimen: blood. These receptors came from a woman under 40 with Graves' hyperthyroidism.

This clonotype was counted at least ten times. The V and J genes are TRBV4-2 and TRBJ1-1; D remains ambiguous. Deletions cut 1 base from V and 0 bases from J, with 6 bases between. From germline, CDR1 is LGHNA and CDR2 YNFKEQ. The CDR3 contains 14 residues. In nucleotides, the CDR3 is TGTGCCAGCAGCCAAGTTCCAGTGAACACTGAAGCTTTCTTT. Translating it yields CASSQVPVNTEAFF.

This clonotype was picked up many times. This chain joins TRBV2 and TRBJ2-4, with TRBD2 matching over 11 bases. CDR3 length equals 17 residues. The V gene end was trimmed by 6 bases and the J gene end by 6 bases; junction bases not matched to a gene: 13. Per the germline V gene, CDR1 is SNHLY and CDR2 is FYNNEI. The CDR3 DNA reads TGTGCCAGCAGCGAACAGCGACTAGCGGGGCAGGGAAACATTCAGTACTTC. Translated: CASSEQRLAGQGNIQYF.

This clonotype has at least ten counts. As DNA, the CDR3 is TGTGCCAGCAGTCTATACGCAGGGGTGGGGTACGAGCAGTACTTC. As protein: CASSLYAGVGYEQYF. The chain carries TRBV27 and TRBJ2-7, with D tentatively TRBD1 (6 bases). There are 15 residues in the CDR3. Trimming removed 5 bases at V and 4 bases at J, with 18 bases between. CDR1 is MNHEY, CDR2 SMNVEV, per germline (reference sequence).

This clonotype has a handful of counts. The genes are TRBV6-5 and TRBJ2-1; the match to TRBD2 covers 8 bases. The V and J ends lost 2 bases and 5 bases, in that order; junction bases with no gene match: 5. CDR1 MNHEY and CDR2 SVGAGI come from the germline V gene. The CDR3 is made up of 15 amino acids. The CDR3 region has the DNA TGTGCCAGCAGTTACCGTAGACTAGCGAACAATGAGCAGTTCTTC. Protein: CASSYRRLANNEQFF.

This sequence joins TRBV7-6 and TRBJ2-1; 12 bases line up with TRBD2. V lost 5 bases and J lost 5; bases outside the gene matches: 4. The CDR3 loop spans 15 amino acids. Germline assignment: CDR1 SGHVS and CDR2 FNYEAQ. The CDR3 protein is CASSPRTSGNNEQFF. CDR3 bases: TGTGCCAGCAGCCCAAGGACTAGCGGGAACAATGAGCAGTTCTTC.

This clonotype was observed a handful of times. CDR3 protein: CASYEGGEQYF. Written as DNA, the CDR3 is TGTGCCAGCTATGAGGGAGGCGAGCAGTACTTC. The J gene is TRBJ2-7, the V gene TRBV5-4, with a possible D match to TRBD2 (6 bases). The length of the CDR3 is 11 residues. Germline CDR1 SGHNT, CDR2 YYREEE (reference sequence). Trimming stripped 7 bases from V and 6 bases from J, with 11 bases between.

This sequence joins TRBV4-1 and TRBJ1-6, with D possibly matching TRBD1 (6 bases). The CDR3 runs 17 residues. The V and J ends lost 2 bases and 4 bases respectively, with 15 bases between them. Germline assignment: CDR1 MGHRA and CDR2 YSYEKL. The CDR3 spells CASSQRGPSRYNSPLHF. In DNA, the CDR3 is TGCGCCAGCAGCCAACGGGGGCCGAGCCGATATAATTCACCCCTCCACTTT.

This clonotype came up many times. V and J are TRBV2 and TRBJ2-2; D is uncertain. The germline V gene encodes CDR1 SNHLY and CDR2 FYNNEI. The CDR3 has 13 residues. The ends were cut back, 7 bases at V and 3 bases at J, with 9 bases in the middle. CDR3 bases: TGTGCCAGCAAACGATTGGACACCGGGGAGCTGTTTTTT. Translation: CASKRLDTGELFF.

Comments on this clonotype: Without the conserved terminal phenylalanine or tryptophan, this CDR3 likely stems from a read error. V gene TRBV24-1 combines with J gene TRBJ2-3; 10 bases line up with TRBD1. CDR3 length: 17 residues. Germline CDR1 and CDR2: KGHDR and SFDVKD. With V trimmed by 3 bases and J by 4 bases, 9 bases remained unmatched. The CDR3 DNA reads TGTGCCACCAGTGATCCCAAGACAGGGGGCGTCGCAGATACGCAGTATTCT. It encodes CATSDPKTGGVADTQYS.

This clonotype has a count of ten or more. CDR3 loop: CASSFSGQGGSQPQHF. CDR3 bases: TGTGCCAGCAGCTTTTCCGGACAGGGGGGAAGTCAGCCCCAGCATTTT. The rearrangement joins TRBV5-6 to TRBJ1-5, with 10 bases identical to TRBD1. In germline, CDR1 is SGHDT, CDR2 YYEEEE. This CDR3 comprises 16 residues. The V and J ends lost 2 bases and 6 bases, in that order; junction bases with no gene match: 8.

There are many counts of this clonotype. V is TRBV5-1 and J is TRBJ1-1, with 10 bases identical to TRBD1. The CDR3 consists of 13 residues. The V gene's germline CDR1 is SGHRS and CDR2 YFSETQ. The junction had 5 bases not matched to a gene; V was cut back by 4 bases and J by 8 bases. The CDR3 reads CASSVTGGREAFF. As DNA, the CDR3 is TGCGCCAGCAGCGTGACAGGGGGCAGGGAAGCTTTCTTT.

The rearrangement uses TRBV7-6 and TRBJ1-5; D is ambiguous. From germline, CDR1 is SGHVS and CDR2 FNYEAQ. This CDR3 is built from 14 residues. The V end lost 1 base, the J end lost 8 bases, and 12 bases lay between the germline ends. CDR3 residues: CASSLDGGLEPQHF. Here the CDR3 DNA reads TGTGCCAGCAGCTTAGATGGTGGACTTGAGCCCCAGCATTTT.

This clonotype was seen only a few times. The chain joins TRBV27 to TRBJ2-3; 9 positions match TRBD1. CDR3 length: 15 amino acids. CDR1 and CDR2 (germline): MNHEY, SMNVEV (reference sequence). The V and J ends lost 4 bases and 1 base, in that order; junction bases with no gene match: 3. This CDR3 is CASSYRDRGTDTQYF. The CDR3 DNA reads as TGTGCCAGCAGTTACCGGGACAGGGGCACAGATACGCAGTATTTT.

This clonotype was seen repeatedly, ten times or more. This chain links TRBV27 with TRBJ2-5, with D tentatively TRBD1 or TRBD2 (5 bases each). V was trimmed by 3 bases and J by 1 base, leaving 9 bases between them. The germline V gene has CDR1 MNHEY and CDR2 SMNVEV (reference sequence). The CDR3 is 14 residues long. In DNA, the CDR3 is TGTGCCAGCAGTTTGGTGGGGACCCAAGAGACCCAGTACTTC. Protein sequence: CASSLVGTQETQYF.

This clonotype was seen at least ten times. This chain connects TRBV28 to TRBJ2-1, with 7 nucleotides matching TRBD2. V dropped 5 bases and J dropped 1; count of bases not matched to a gene: 17. Germline-derived CDR1 and CDR2 are MDHEN and SYDVKM. The CDR3 length is 19 residues. The CDR3 sequence is CASSTRLAETSRSYNEQFF. The CDR3 bases are TGTGCCAGCAGTACCCGCCTCGCCGAGACTAGCCGATCCTACAATGAGCAGTTCTTC.

The V call is TRBV18, the J call TRBJ2-1; TRBD2 aligns across 13 bases. The CDR3 loop spans 21 amino acids. Looked up from germline, CDR1 is KGHSH and CDR2 is LQKENI. V lost 3 bases and J lost 7; bases outside the gene matches: 21. The CDR3 DNA reads TGTGCCAGCTCACCTTCCTCTGTTGGACTAGCGGGAGTGGGGAATGAAAATGAGCAGTTCTTC. The encoded protein is CASSPSSVGLAGVGNENEQFF.

This clonotype was seen repeatedly, ten times or more. The chain is built from TRBV9 and TRBJ1-2, with D perhaps TRBD1 (5 bases). With 0 bases removed from V and 4 bases from J, the gap between germline ends came to 13 bases. CDR1 SGDLS and CDR2 YYNGEE come from the germline V gene. This CDR3 is built from 15 residues. CDR3 amino acids: CASSVGRGAFYGYTF. CDR3 sequence (DNA): TGTGCCAGCAGCGTAGGGCGAGGGGCCTTCTATGGCTACACCTTC.

This clonotype has ten or more counts. The V call is TRBV28, the J call TRBJ2-4; 8 bases align to TRBD1. The germline V gene encodes CDR1 MDHEN and CDR2 SYDVKM. CDR3 length equals 16 residues. Trimming at V came to 6 bases and at J to 4 bases, leaving 11 bases not matched to a gene. CDR3 amino acids: CASRGGAGTGKNIQYF. The CDR3 DNA reads as TGTGCCAGCAGGGGGGGCGCTGGGACAGGAAAAAACATTCAGTACTTC.

The V gene is TRBV20-1, the J gene TRBJ1-2; D gene unclear. Looked up from germline, CDR1 is DFQATT and CDR2 is SNEGSKA (reference sequence). The CDR3 is made up of 13 amino acids. V gave up 6 bases and J gave up 4 bases, with 15 bases separating them. The CDR3 sequence is CSARPLNLYGYTF. The CDR3 region has the DNA TGCAGTGCAAGACCATTGAACCTCTATGGCTACACCTTC.

This clonotype was seen only a few times. The chain uses TRBV6-5 and TRBJ1-2, with D hard to call. The CDR3 is 13 residues long. The V gene's germline CDR1 is MNHEY and CDR2 SVGAGI. The V end lost 3 bases, the J end lost 7 bases, and 12 bases lay between the germline ends. Here the CDR3 reads CASSYWARVGYTF. In DNA form, the CDR3 reads TGTGCCAGCAGTTATTGGGCGAGGGTTGGCTACACCTTC.

This clonotype was seen repeatedly, ten times or more. V is TRBV3-1 and J is TRBJ2-1; possibly TRBD2 for D (6 bases). CDR1 is LGHDT and CDR2 is YNNKEL in the germline V gene (reference sequence). V was shortened by 3 bases and J by 4 bases, with 16 bases between the two germline ends. The CDR3 sequence is 16 residues long. CDR3: CASSQVRSGPYNEQFF. Here the CDR3 DNA reads TGTGCCAGCAGCCAGGTCAGAAGCGGGCCTTACAATGAGCAGTTCTTC.

The genes are TRBV5-1 and TRBJ1-3, with 7 nucleotides matching TRBD1. The CDR3 spans 15 residues. Trimming at V came to 3 bases and at J to 4 bases, leaving 7 bases not matched to a gene. CDR1 and CDR2 (germline): SGHRS, YFSETQ. CDR3 region: CASSSKPGQGNTIYF. The CDR3 coding sequence is TGCGCCAGCAGCTCGAAGCCGGGACAGGGAAACACCATATATTTT.

This clonotype was detected a few times. Since no conserved phenylalanine or tryptophan closes the CDR3, a read error is the likely cause. J is TRBJ1-1 and V is TRBV9; D ambiguous. Germline CDR1 and CDR2: SGDLS and YYNGEE. V lost 0 bases and J 0 bases, leaving 9 bases between the germline ends. The CDR3 loop spans 15 amino acids. The CDR3 sequence: CASSVATLMNTEAFS. Written as DNA, the CDR3 is TGTGCCAGCAGCGTAGCTACGTTGATGAACACTGAAGCTTTCTCT.

This clonotype was observed many times. The chain employs TRBV7-3 and TRBJ2-1, with TRBD1 matching 7 bases. Germline V lookup: CDR1 SGHTA, CDR2 FQGTGA. Trimming at V came to 5 bases and at J to 3 bases, leaving 10 bases not matched to a gene. The CDR3 has 16 amino acids. Here the CDR3 reads CASSPFPGQSYNEQFF. CDR3 DNA: TGTGCCAGCAGCCCCTTCCCGGGACAGAGCTACAATGAGCAGTTCTTC.

This clonotype was seen more than once but under ten times. The J gene is TRBJ2-5, the V gene TRBV15; TRBD1 might be the D (5 bases). Germline V gene lookup returns CDR1 LNHNV and CDR2 YYDKDF (reference sequence). This CDR3 has 14 amino acids. V was clipped by 1 base and J by 4 bases, with 10 bases between them. CDR3 sequence reads: CATSRVSGIETQYF. The CDR3 DNA is TGTGCCACCAGCAGAGTTTCAGGGATAGAGACCCAGTACTTC.

This clonotype has a count of ten or more. CDR3 nucleotides: TGTGCCAGCAGTTTATCGGCAGGGGATTTTATTTATGGCTACACCTTC. It yields the protein CASSLSAGDFIYGYTF. The chain recombines TRBV28 with TRBJ1-2, with D possibly being TRBD1 (6 bases). The CDR3 length is 16 residues. Germline values: CDR1 MDHEN, CDR2 SYDVKM. V lost 1 base to trimming and J lost 5 bases, with 17 bases between them.

The rearrangement uses TRBV7-6 and TRBJ2-3; D is uncertain. CDR3 length: 13 amino acids. The germline gives CDR1 SGHVS, CDR2 FNYEAQ. Trimming left V 2 bases short and J 3 bases short, with 6 bases between. This CDR3 is CASSLQLTDTQYF. DNA for the CDR3: TGTGCCAGCAGCTTACAGTTGACAGATACGCAGTATTTT.

The V gene is TRBV11-2, the J gene TRBJ2-4; D is possibly TRBD2 (5 bases). Germline V gives CDR1 SGHAT, CDR2 FQNNGV. CDR3 size: 18 residues. V was shortened by 1 base and J by 0 bases, with 16 bases between the two germline ends. CDR3 amino acids: CASSLGTKWELAKNIQYF. The DNA of the CDR3 is TGTGCCAGCAGCTTAGGCACTAAGTGGGAGCTAGCCAAAAACATTCAGTACTTC.

This clonotype appeared a few times. The chain combines TRBV5-1 with TRBJ2-5, with D possibly matching TRBD2 (5 bases). CDR1 and CDR2 (germline): SGHRS, YFSETQ. V dropped 6 bases and J dropped 1 base, with 10 bases sitting between them. The CDR3 is 13 residues long. CDR3 protein: CASNSGIQETQYF. CDR3 DNA sequence: TGCGCCAGCAATTCCGGGATCCAAGAGACCCAGTACTTC.